The rows below give T cell receptor beta chains drawn from one sample of a study. One entry per CDR3 protein, called by TCRdb with MiXCR from the 5' RACE reads. The table records around 30,000 distinct CDR3 sequences, approximately 24% of them present only once. The sequenced sample was naive CD4+ T cells sorted from a lymph node. Every receptor here comes from a female donor with breast cancer. CDR3s include the opening cysteine and the closing phenylalanine or tryptophan. Fields, in order: D gene, V gene, J gene, clone size, CDR3 protein, CDR3 DNA. D genes are given only for firm matches. Where a row states a size, it is once, few, many or the class of an expanded clone; other rows omit it.

>NA|TRBV28|TRBJ1-4|NA
CASSLSDNEKLSF
TGTGCCAGCAGTTTATCCGATAATGAAAAACTGTCTTTT
>TRBD1|TRBV12-5|TRBJ2-2|NA
CASGFEVDREMSDTGELFF
TGTGCTAGTGGTTTTGAGGTGGACAGGGAGATGAGTGACACCGGGGAGCTGTTTTTT
>NA|TRBV25-1|TRBJ1-1|NA
CASSNVGNTEAFF
TGTGCCAGCAGTAATGTAGGGAATACTGAAGCTTTCTTT
>NA|TRBV12-3/TRBV12-4|TRBJ2-1|NA
CASSLGPVTYEQFF
TGTGCCAGCAGTTTAGGCCCGGTTACATATGAGCAGTTCTTC
>TRBD1|TRBV9|TRBJ1-6|medium-sized
CASSGTGTNSPLHF
TGTGCCAGCAGCGGGACAGGGACTAATTCACCCCTCCACTTT
>NA|TRBV5-1|TRBJ1-1|few
CASSSGIDSTEAFF
TGCGCCAGCAGCTCGGGTATAGACAGCACTGAAGCTTTCTTT
>TRBD2|TRBV20-1|TRBJ2-3|many
CSARGLAGVDWDTQYF
TGCAGTGCTAGAGGACTAGCGGGAGTAGACTGGGATACGCAGTATTTT
>NA|TRBV5-5|TRBJ2-7|medium-sized
CASSLVGRSYEQYF
TGTGCCAGCAGCTTGGTAGGGAGATCCTACGAGCAGTACTTC
>NA|TRBV9|TRBJ1-2|few
CASSARPGGVTNYDYTF
TGTGCCAGCAGCGCCAGACCAGGTGGGGTGACTAACTATGACTACACCTTC
>NA|TRBV12-3/TRBV12-4|TRBJ2-5|NA
CAIPWGKTQYF
TGTGCCATCCCGTGGGGAAAGACCCAGTACTTC
>NA|TRBV7-9|TRBJ2-1|NA
CASRHNRKSSYNEQFF
TGTGCCAGCAGACATAACAGGAAGAGCTCCTACAATGAGCAGTTCTTC
>NA|TRBV11-1|TRBJ2-2|few
CASSDYHTGELFF
TGTGCCAGCAGCGACTACCACACCGGGGAGCTGTTTTTT
>TRBD2|TRBV20-1|TRBJ2-7|few
CSARDLASGINEQYF
TGCAGTGCTAGAGATCTGGCTAGCGGGATAAACGAGCAGTACTTC
>NA|TRBV5-6|TRBJ2-3|few
CASGLWGDTQYF
TGTGCCAGTGGACTTTGGGGAGATACGCAGTATTTT
>NA|TRBV7-6|TRBJ2-3|NA
CASGHTDTQYF
TGTGCCAGCGGCCACACAGATACGCAGTATTTT
>NA|TRBV20-1|TRBJ1-6|NA
CSARRNSYNSPLHF
TGCAGTGCTCGCCGGAATTCCTATAATTCACCCCTCCACTTT
>NA|TRBV6-5|TRBJ1-1|few
CASRESRATQAFF
TGTGCCAGCAGGGAAAGCAGGGCGACTCAAGCTTTCTTT
>NA|TRBV28|TRBJ2-7|NA
CASSLKVAGLDEQYF
TGTGCCAGCAGTTTAAAGGTTGCGGGGTTGGACGAGCAGTACTTC
>NA|TRBV20-1|TRBJ2-7|NA
CSARGAESYEQYF
TGCAGTGCTAGGGGGGCCGAGTCCTACGAGCAGTACTTC
>NA|TRBV29-1|TRBJ2-3|few
CSVEREIAALVTQYF
TGCAGCGTTGAAAGAGAGATAGCGGCCTTAGTTACGCAGTATTTT
>NA|TRBV29-1|TRBJ1-5|NA
CSVANRADQPQHF
TGCAGCGTCGCCAACAGGGCTGATCAGCCCCAGCATTTT
>TRBD1|TRBV4-1|TRBJ2-7|NA
CASSQDPGQIDYEQYF
TGCGCCAGCAGCCAGGACCCGGGACAGATAGATTACGAGCAGTACTTC
>NA|TRBV10-2|TRBJ2-1|NA
CASTRNPYNEQFF
TGCGCCAGCACGAGGAACCCCTACAATGAGCAGTTCTTC
>NA|TRBV5-5|TRBJ2-2|NA
CASIQTRATGELFF
TGTGCCAGCATTCAAACCCGGGCAACCGGGGAGCTGTTTTTT
>NA|TRBV6-5|TRBJ1-1|medium-sized
CASSYSTGDYTEAFF
TGTGCCAGCAGTTACTCGACAGGAGATTACACTGAAGCTTTCTTT
>NA|TRBV7-9|TRBJ1-1|few
CASSLGQITEAFF
TGTGCCAGCAGCTTAGGGCAGATCACTGAAGCTTTCTTT
>NA|TRBV7-9|TRBJ2-7|few
CASSLAGAGWSEQYF
TGTGCCAGCAGCTTAGCAGGCGCGGGTTGGAGCGAGCAGTACTTC
>NA|TRBV20-1|TRBJ2-7|NA
CSATYSSYVQYF
TGCAGTGCTACCTACAGCTCCTACGTGCAGTACTTC
>NA|TRBV4-2|TRBJ1-1|few
CASSQDMGRGTEAFF
TGTGCCAGCAGCCAAGATATGGGGAGGGGCACTGAAGCTTTCTTT
>NA|TRBV20-1|TRBJ2-7|NA
CSANAFRDSYYEQYF
TGCAGTGCCAACGCCTTCCGGGACTCTTACTACGAGCAGTACTTC
>NA|TRBV6-1|TRBJ1-5|few
CASRAELGGNQPQHF
TGTGCCAGCAGAGCGGAGTTGGGGGGCAATCAGCCCCAGCATTTT
>NA|TRBV5-8|TRBJ2-1|NA
CAGSSSYNEQFF
TGTGCTGGCAGTTCCTCCTACAATGAGCAGTTCTTC
>NA|TRBV12-3/TRBV12-4|TRBJ1-1|NA
CASRPSSSNTEAFF
TGTGCCAGCAGACCTAGTTCTTCCAACACTGAAGCTTTCTTT
>NA|TRBV28|TRBJ2-4|few
CASSLPDAKNIQYF
TGTGCCAGCAGTTTACCCGATGCTAAAAACATTCAGTACTTC
>TRBD1|TRBV28|TRBJ2-1|NA
CASSLYRGEQFF
TGTGCCAGCAGTTTGTACAGGGGCGAGCAGTTCTTC
>NA|TRBV20-1|TRBJ2-5|few
CSARPVLALETQYF
TGCAGTGCTAGGCCCGTACTAGCTCTCGAGACCCAGTACTTC
>NA|TRBV12-3/TRBV12-4|TRBJ2-2|NA
CASVQRGHDGELFF
TGTGCCAGCGTTCAACGGGGGCATGACGGGGAGCTGTTTTTT
>NA|TRBV20-1|TRBJ2-7|many
CSARVGGMLTSVEQYF
TGCAGTGCTAGAGTAGGAGGGATGCTAACTTCTGTCGAGCAGTACTTC
>NA|TRBV6-1|TRBJ1-1|few
CASSGDSISSEAFF
TGTGCCAGCAGTGGTGACAGTATTTCGTCTGAAGCTTTCTTT
>NA|TRBV5-6|TRBJ1-6|NA
CASSLAGAYNSPLHF
TGTGCCAGCAGCTTGGCGGGGGCTTATAATTCACCCCTCCACTTT
>NA|TRBV9|TRBJ1-1|NA
CASTSGPNTEAFF
TGTGCCAGCACCTCCGGCCCCAATACTGAAGCTTTCTTT
>TRBD2|TRBV6-5|TRBJ2-1|NA
CASSQSGPRGIYNEQSF
TGTGCCAGCAGCCAGTCGGGGCCGCGGGGGATATACAATGAGCAGTCCTTC
>NA|TRBV7-3|TRBJ1-1|NA
CASSLNNMNTEAFF
TGTGCCAGCAGCTTAAACAATATGAACACTGAAGCTTTCTTT
>NA|TRBV5-1|TRBJ2-2|few
CASSPASNTGELFF
TGCGCCAGTTCGCCGGCCTCGAACACCGGGGAGCTGTTTTTT
>NA|TRBV2|TRBJ2-5|few
CAKDRMETQYF
TGTGCCAAGGACAGAATGGAGACCCAGTACTTC
>TRBD1|TRBV12-5|TRBJ2-3|few
CASGSGQGPDTQYF
TGTGCTAGTGGTTCCGGACAGGGGCCAGATACGCAGTATTTT
>NA|TRBV4-1|TRBJ1-5|once
CASRQGEVGHQPQHF
TGCGCCAGCAGGCAAGGCGAAGTAGGCCATCAGCCCCAGCATTTT
>TRBD2|TRBV27|TRBJ2-7|NA
CASSFGGGGSEQYF
TGTGCCAGCAGTTTTGGTGGGGGAGGGAGCGAGCAGTACTTC
>NA|TRBV9|TRBJ2-2|few
CASSVFGPQTGELFF
TGTGCCAGCAGCGTATTTGGTCCTCAAACCGGGGAGCTGTTTTTT
>NA|TRBV7-6|TRBJ2-7|NA
CASSLAESQVYEQYF
TGTGCCAGCAGCTTAGCTGAGAGCCAGGTCTACGAGCAGTACTTC
>NA|TRBV5-1|TRBJ1-1|NA
CASSLEGRGYTEAFF
TGCGCCAGCAGCTTGGAGGGCAGGGGTTACACTGAAGCTTTCTTT
>NA|TRBV28|TRBJ1-5|NA
CAIHRQLGDQPQHF
TGTGCCATCCACCGACAGTTGGGCGATCAGCCCCAGCATTTT
>TRBD2|TRBV18|TRBJ2-3|NA
CASSPAGGWTDTQYF
TGTGCCAGCTCCCCAGCGGGGGGTTGGACAGATACGCAGTATTTT
>TRBD1|TRBV5-1|TRBJ2-1|NA
CASSTYRGLDNEQFF
TGCGCCAGCAGCACTTACAGGGGCTTGGACAATGAGCAGTTCTTC
>NA|TRBV7-9|TRBJ2-2|NA
CASRRDKTGELFF
TGTGCCAGCAGACGCGATAAAACCGGGGAGCTGTTTTTT
>NA|TRBV12-3/TRBV12-4|TRBJ1-6|NA
CTSSFVQGNSPLHF
TGTACCAGCAGTTTTGTGCAGGGCAATTCACCCCTCCACTTT
>NA|TRBV28|TRBJ2-1|few
CASSPRVADNEQFF
TGTGCCAGCAGTCCCCGGGTAGCAGACAATGAGCAGTTCTTC
>TRBD1|TRBV5-5|TRBJ2-3|NA
CASSHGTASSTDTQYF
TGTGCCAGCAGCCATGGGACAGCCTCTAGCACAGATACGCAGTATTTT
>NA|TRBV28|TRBJ2-5|NA
CASSLSLPEETQYF
TGTGCCAGCAGTTTATCACTCCCCGAGGAGACCCAGTACTTC